This entry describes one TCR beta chain. The data belong to a study of blood T cell repertoires in COVID-19. Sequencing used immunoSEQ multiplex PCR; TCRdb keeps in-frame clones, though not all of them. This table has some 87,000 clones, around 87% appearing once. With 3 bases clipped from V and 6 bases from J, the junction kept 3 bases outside the gene matches. The CDR3 spans 15 residues. The germline V gene encodes CDR1 SGHTA and CDR2 FQGNSA. This clonotype was obtained from a human donor in a cohort sampled during active COVID-19. V usage is TRBV7-2 and J usage is TRBJ2-1; 12 positions match TRBD2. Sequences were obtained from peripheral blood. This CDR3 is CASSLGLAGLNEQFF. The DNA of the CDR3 is TGTGCCAGCAGCTTGGGACTAGCGGGTCTCAATGAGCAGTTCTTC. Supplemented by reference TRBV7-2 and TRBJ2-1, the full variable domain reads GAGVSQSPSNKVTEKGKDVELRCDPISGHTALYWYRQSLGQGLEFLIYFQGNSAPDKSGLPSDRFSAERTGGSVSTLTIQRTQQEDSAVYLCASSLGLAGLNEQFFGPGTRLTVL.